One and the same sample provided the 4 T cell receptor beta chains below, sequenced in a study of beta chain features in type 1 diabetes. Expressed TCRB transcripts got sequenced, as all isolated RNA was reverse transcribed. The repertoire was sequenced with immunoSEQ multiplex PCR; TCRdb's copy has only in-frame clones and lacks some. Found here are 850,000 to 900,000 clones, roughly 15% of them singletons; the top ten hold 0.02% to 0.025%. The material sequenced was naive CD4+ T cells from blood. The receptor source for this set is a woman aged 18-35 years in good health.

The rearrangement joins TRBV12-5 to TRBJ2-1; a possible D gene is TRBD1 (6 bases). V was clipped by 3 bases and J by 4 bases, with 10 bases between them. The germline gives CDR1 LGHNT, CDR2 FRNRAP. The CDR3 loop spans 14 amino acids. The DNA for the CDR3 is TGTGCTAGTGGTTTAGGGGGAACTTACAATGAGCAGTTCTTC. Amino acids: CASGLGGTYNEQFF.

The CDR3 DNA reads TGTGCCAGCAGCCCAGTCCTCCCCAACGAGGGCTTGACGGATACGCAGTATTTT. Translation: CASSPVLPNEGLTDTQYF. This chain uses TRBV9 with TRBJ2-3, with TRBD2 as a possible D gene (5 bases). The V end lost 4 bases, the J end lost 6 bases, and 27 bases lay between the germline ends. CDR3 length equals 18 residues. Germline lookup yields CDR1 SGDLS and CDR2 YYNGEE.

V is TRBV6-6 and J is TRBJ2-3; TRBD1 agrees at 9 bases. Germline values: CDR1 MNHNY, CDR2 SVGAGI (reference sequence). After removal of 3 bases from V and 6 bases from J, the junction contained 10 bases not matched to a gene. CDR3 length: 16 residues. In DNA, the CDR3 is TGTGCCAGCAGTTATTTTGTGGGACAGGGAAGGGATACGCAGTATTTT. Amino acid sequence: CASSYFVGQGRDTQYF.

This clone was observed a few times. The rearrangement uses TRBV7-2 and TRBJ2-5; D gene uncertain. From germline, CDR1 is SGHTA and CDR2 FQGNSA. The CDR3 has 15 amino acids. Deletions cut 0 bases from V and 0 bases from J, with 8 bases between. The CDR3 spells CASSLARINQETQYF. The CDR3 DNA sequence: TGTGCCAGCAGCTTAGCGAGGATTAACCAAGAGACCCAGTACTTC.